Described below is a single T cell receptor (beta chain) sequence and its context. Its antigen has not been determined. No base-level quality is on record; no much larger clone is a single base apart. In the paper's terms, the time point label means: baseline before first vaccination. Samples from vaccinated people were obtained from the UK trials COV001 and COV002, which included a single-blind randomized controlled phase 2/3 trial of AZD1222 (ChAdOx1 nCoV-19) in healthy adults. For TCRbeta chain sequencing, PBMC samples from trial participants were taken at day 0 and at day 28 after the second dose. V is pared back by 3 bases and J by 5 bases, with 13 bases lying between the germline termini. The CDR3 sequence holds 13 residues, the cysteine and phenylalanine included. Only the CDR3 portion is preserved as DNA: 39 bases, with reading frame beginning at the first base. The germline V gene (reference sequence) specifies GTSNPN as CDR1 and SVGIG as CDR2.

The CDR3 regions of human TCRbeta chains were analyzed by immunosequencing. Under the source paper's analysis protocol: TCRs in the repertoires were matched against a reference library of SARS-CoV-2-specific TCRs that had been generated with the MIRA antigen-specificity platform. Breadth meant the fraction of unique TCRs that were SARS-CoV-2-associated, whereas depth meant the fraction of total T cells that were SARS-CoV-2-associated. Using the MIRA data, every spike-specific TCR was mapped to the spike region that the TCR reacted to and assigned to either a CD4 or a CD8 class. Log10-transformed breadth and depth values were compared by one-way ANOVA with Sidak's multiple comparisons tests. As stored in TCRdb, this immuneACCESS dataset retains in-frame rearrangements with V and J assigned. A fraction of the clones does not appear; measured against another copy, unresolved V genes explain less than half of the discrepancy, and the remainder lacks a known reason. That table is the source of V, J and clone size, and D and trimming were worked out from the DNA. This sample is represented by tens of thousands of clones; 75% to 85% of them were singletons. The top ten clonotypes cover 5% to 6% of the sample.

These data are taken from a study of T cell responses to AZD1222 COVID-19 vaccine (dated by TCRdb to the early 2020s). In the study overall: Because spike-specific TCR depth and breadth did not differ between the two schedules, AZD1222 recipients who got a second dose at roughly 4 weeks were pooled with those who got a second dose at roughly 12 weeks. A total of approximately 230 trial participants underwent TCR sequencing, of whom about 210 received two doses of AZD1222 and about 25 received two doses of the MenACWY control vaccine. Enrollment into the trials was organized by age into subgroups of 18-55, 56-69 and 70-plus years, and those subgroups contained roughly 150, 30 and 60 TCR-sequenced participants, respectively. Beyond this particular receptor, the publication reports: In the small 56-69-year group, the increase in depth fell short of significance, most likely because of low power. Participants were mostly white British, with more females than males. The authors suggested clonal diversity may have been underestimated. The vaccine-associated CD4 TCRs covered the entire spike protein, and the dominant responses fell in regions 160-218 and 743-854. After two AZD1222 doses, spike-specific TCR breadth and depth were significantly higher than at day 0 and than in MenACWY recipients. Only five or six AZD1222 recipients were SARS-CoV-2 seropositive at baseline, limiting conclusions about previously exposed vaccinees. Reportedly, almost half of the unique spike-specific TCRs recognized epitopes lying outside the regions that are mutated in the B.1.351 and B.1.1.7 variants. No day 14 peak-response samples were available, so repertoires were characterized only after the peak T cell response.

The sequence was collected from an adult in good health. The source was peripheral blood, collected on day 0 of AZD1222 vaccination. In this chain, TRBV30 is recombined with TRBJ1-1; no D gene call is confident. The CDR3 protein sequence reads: CAWRIPGRTEAFF. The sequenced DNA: TGTGCCTGGAGAATTCCCGGGAGGACTGAAGCTTTCTTT.